These 25 T cell receptor beta chains were all obtained from the same sample, sequenced in a study of control samples from healthy donors and cancer patients. The table came from immunoSEQ multiplex PCR; TCRdb's copy has only in-frame clones and leaves some out. The sample consists of 100,000 to 150,000 clones, just under 90% of them appearing once. The sequenced sample was PBMCs. The receptors here all came from a middle-aged man with head and neck cancer.

For this clone: In the same sample, other DNA sequences code for this CDR3. CDR3 sequence: CASSLANEQFF. The DNA for the CDR3 is TGTGCCAGCAGCTTAGCCAATGAGCAGTTCTTC. V is TRBV11-2 and J is TRBJ2-1; D remains ambiguous. Germline V gene data show CDR1 as SGHAT and CDR2 as FQNNGV. CDR3 length equals 11 residues. With 1 base removed from V and 6 bases from J, the gap between germline ends came to 1 base.

The chain couples TRBV28 to TRBJ1-2; TRBD1 agrees at 8 bases. Germline lookup yields CDR1 MDHEN and CDR2 SYDVKM. The junction had 9 bases not matched to a gene; V was cut back by 8 bases and J by 7 bases. There are 13 residues in the CDR3. CDR3: CASQSQGALGYTF. Written as DNA, the CDR3 is TGTGCCAGCCAATCCCAGGGGGCGCTTGGCTACACCTTC.

The rearrangement uses TRBV30 and TRBJ2-3; possibly TRBD1 for D (6 bases). CDR1 is GTSNPN, CDR2 SVGIG, per germline (reference sequence). CDR3 size: 15 residues. V was clipped by 3 bases and J by 2 bases, with 15 bases between them. CDR3 residues: CAWSEQGLSTDTQYF. The CDR3 nucleotides are TGTGCCTGGAGCGAACAGGGTCTCTCCACAGATACGCAGTATTTT.

The chain has TRBV5-6 and TRBJ2-2; no firm D call. With 0 bases removed from V and 1 base from J, the gap between germline ends came to 7 bases. The CDR3 has 15 amino acids. The germline gives CDR1 SGHDT, CDR2 YYEEEE. Here the CDR3 reads CASSLGILNTGELFF. CDR3 bases: TGTGCCAGCAGCTTGGGCATCTTGAACACCGGGGAGCTGTTTTTT. Drawing the rest from reference TRBV5-6 and TRBJ2-2, the complete variable domain is DAGVTQSPTHLIKTRGQQVTLRCSPKSGHDTVSWYQQALGQGPQFIFQYYEEEERQRGNFPDRFSGHQFPNYSSELNVNALLLGDSALYLCASSLGILNTGELFFGEGSRLTVL.

The rearrangement uses TRBV5-1 and TRBJ1-1, with 11 bases identical to TRBD1. Germline assignment: CDR1 SGHRS and CDR2 YFSETQ. The ends lost 4 bases at V and 8 bases at J; junction bases unmatched: 7. The CDR3 extends over 14 amino acids. For the CDR3, the DNA is TGCGCCAGCAGCACAGGACAGGGGGCGAGGGAAGCTTTCTTT. Translation gives CASSTGQGAREAFF.

The chain couples TRBV11-2 to TRBJ2-1, with a weak D call TRBD1 (5 bases). V was pared by 5 bases and J by 6 bases, with 8 bases between. Germline assignment: CDR1 SGHAT and CDR2 FQNNGV. The CDR3 extends over 12 amino acids. The CDR3 reads CASSTDSNEQFF. The DNA for the CDR3 is TGTGCCAGCAGCACAGACAGCAATGAGCAGTTCTTC. The full variable domain, with the rest looked up from reference TRBV11-2 and TRBJ2-1, is EAGVAQSPRYKIIEKRQSVAFWCNPISGHATLYWYQQILGQGPKLLIQFQNNGVVDDSQLPKDRFSAERLKGVDSTLKIQPAKLEDSAVYLCASSTDSNEQFFGPGTRLTVL.

The chain recombines TRBV29-1 with TRBJ1-2; D is undetermined. The germline V and J ends were trimmed by 7 bases and 8 bases, with 14 bases remaining between them. The germline CDR1 and CDR2 sequences are SQVTM and ANQGSEA. This CDR3 has 11 amino acids. The DNA for the CDR3 is TGCAGCGGACGGGAAGTTGGCGGCTACACCTTC. Translation gives CSGREVGGYTF. The complete variable domain, with remaining parts taken from reference TRBV29-1 and TRBJ1-2, reads SAVISQKPSRDICQRGTSLTIQCQVDSQVTMMFWYRQQPGQSLTLIATANQGSEATYESGFVIDKFPISRPNLTFSTLTVSNMSPEDSSIYLCSGREVGGYTFGSGTRLTVV.

The genes are TRBV7-2 and TRBJ2-2, with D unclear. Germline V gives CDR1 SGHTA, CDR2 FQGNSA. V was pared by 3 bases and J by 3 bases, with 8 bases between. This CDR3 contains 14 residues. Here the CDR3 reads CASSFLYHTGELFF. CDR3 bases: TGTGCCAGCAGCTTTCTTTATCACACCGGGGAGCTGTTTTTT.

This chain links TRBV2 with TRBJ1-1; D is uncertain. CDR3 size: 13 residues. Per germline, CDR1 SNHLY and CDR2 FYNNEI. The ends were cut back, 5 bases at V and 0 bases at J, with 7 bases in the middle. The CDR3 DNA is TGTGCCAGCAGTTATGCCCTGAACACTGAAGCTTTCTTT. Protein product: CASSYALNTEAFF.

The rearrangement joins TRBV29-1 to TRBJ2-4; 7 bases align to TRBD1. Germline CDR1 and CDR2: SQVTM and ANQGSEA. J lost 7 bases, V lost 1 base, and 13 bases had no gene match. This CDR3 is built from 16 residues. Written as DNA, the CDR3 is TGCAGCGTTGAAGGGACAGGTTATGGAGTGGAGAACATTCAGTACTTC. It codes for CSVEGTGYGVENIQYF.

The V gene is TRBV7-9, the J gene TRBJ2-1; tentatively, D is TRBD2 (5 bases). Germline V gene lookup returns CDR1 SEHNR and CDR2 FQNEAQ (reference sequence). This CDR3 is built from 15 residues. Trimming took 0 bases from V and 6 from J, leaving 12 bases between them. The CDR3 DNA reads as TGTGCCAGCAGCTTAGCACGGGGAGTGGGCAATGAGCAGTTCTTC. This sequence encodes CASSLARGVGNEQFF. Variable domain in full (rest from reference TRBV7-9 and TRBJ2-1): DTGVSQNPRHKITKRGQNVTFRCDPISEHNRLYWYRQTLGQGPEFLTYFQNEAQLEKSRLLSDRFSAERPKGSFSTLEIQRTEQGDSAMYLCASSLARGVGNEQFFGPGTRLTVL.

Written as DNA, the CDR3 is TGTGCCAGCAGCCAAGGTTTCCGAGCCTCAAATTCACCCCTCCACTTT. This encodes CASSQGFRASNSPLHF. The gene calls are TRBV3-1 (or the pseudogene TRBV3-2) and TRBJ1-6; D gene uncertain. V shed 1 base and J shed 7 bases, with 14 bases lying between them. Germline-derived CDR1 and CDR2 are LGHDT and YNNKEL (reference sequence). The CDR3 consists of 16 residues.

This clone showed up just a few times. This sequence joins TRBV19 and TRBJ1-5; unclear D gene. The V end was cut by 4 bases, the J end by 0 bases, with 10 bases between. This CDR3 contains 15 residues. Germline V gene data show CDR1 as LNHDA and CDR2 as SQIVND (reference sequence). CDR3 region: CASSSLGNSNQPQHF. The CDR3, as DNA: TGTGCCAGTAGTAGTCTGGGGAATAGCAATCAGCCCCAGCATTTT.

The chain combines TRBV28 with TRBJ2-7; D ambiguous. The CDR3 is 16 amino acids. Germline lookup yields CDR1 MDHEN and CDR2 SYDVKM. Trimming took off 5 bases at V and 6 bases at J, with 23 bases between the two ends. The CDR3 loop reads CASSPQSYETPLEQYF. DNA for the CDR3: TGTGCCAGCAGTCCCCAGTCGTATGAAACCCCCCTCGAGCAGTACTTC.

This rearrangement joins TRBV19 to TRBJ2-1; a weak D match, TRBD1 (6 bases). The CDR3 consists of 13 residues. V was clipped by 7 bases and J by 3 bases, with 10 bases between them. CDR1 LNHDA and CDR2 SQIVND come from the germline V gene (reference sequence). CDR3 nucleotides: TGTGCCAGTACCCCGGACAGCTACAATGAGCAGTTCTTC. Protein product: CASTPDSYNEQFF. The complete variable domain, with remaining parts taken from reference TRBV19 and TRBJ2-1, reads DGGITQSPKYLFRKEGQNVTLSCEQNLNHDAMYWYRQDPGQGLRLIYYSQIVNDFQKGDIAEGYSVSREKKESFPLTVTSAQKNPTAFYLCASTPDSYNEQFFGPGTRLTVL.

This sequence joins TRBV27 and TRBJ2-1; D call uncertain. The CDR3 has 13 residues. V shed 5 bases and J shed 7 bases, with 12 bases lying between them. The germline V gene encodes CDR1 MNHEY and CDR2 SMNVEV (reference sequence). The CDR3, as DNA: TGTGCCAGCAGTCCTATTACGCAAAATGAGCAGTTCTTC. This sequence encodes CASSPITQNEQFF.

The rearrangement joins TRBV12-3 or TRBV12-4 to TRBJ1-2, with D unresolved. There are 13 residues in the CDR3. Trimming left V 7 bases short and J 2 bases short, with 11 bases between. In DNA form, the CDR3 reads TGTGCCAGCAACCCAGACAACAACTATGGCTACACCTTC. This translates into CASNPDNNYGYTF.

J is TRBJ2-5 and V is TRBV5-4; 7 bases agree with TRBD2. J lost 7 bases, V lost 0 bases, and 9 bases had no gene match. CDR3 size: 15 residues. Germline CDR1 and CDR2: SGHNT and YYREEE (reference sequence). Written as DNA, the CDR3 is TGTGCCAGCAGCTTGGGCGGGAGCGTAGACAGGACCCAGTACTTC. Protein: CASSLGGSVDRTQYF.

The chain links TRBV2 to TRBJ2-2; 9 positions agree with TRBD2. J gave up 6 bases and V 3 bases, and 5 bases lay outside the gene matches. CDR3 length: 15 residues. Germline CDR1 is SNHLY and CDR2 is FYNNEI. The CDR3 coding sequence is TGTGCCAGCAGTGAGGGACGCGGGAGGGCCGGGGAGCTGTTTTTT. Its protein is CASSEGRGRAGELFF.

This chain joins TRBV27 and TRBJ2-7; 8 nucleotides line up with TRBD2. Germline V CDR1 and CDR2: MNHEY, SMNVEV (reference sequence). CDR3 size: 15 residues. V shed 7 bases and J 3 bases; nucleotides not matched to a gene: 11. CDR3 loop: CASTSLREENYEQYF. The CDR3 nucleotides read TGTGCCAGCACCAGTCTGCGGGAGGAAAACTACGAGCAGTACTTC.

Remarks on this clone: One end of the junction does not line up with germline, which may come from a read error. V gene TRBV7-9 combines with J gene TRBJ2-1; 11 bases map to TRBD2. The CDR3 spans 15 residues. Germline CDR1 is SEHNR and CDR2 is FQNEAQ (reference sequence). The CDR3 nucleotides read TGTGCCAGCGGCTTAGAACCTAGCGGGAGGAGAGAGCAGTTCTTC. Protein: CASGLEPSGRREQFF.

The chain carries TRBV29-1 and TRBJ2-7; D could derive from TRBD1 or TRBD2 (5 bases each). Between the trimmed V and J ends, which lost 6 bases and 4 bases, there was a span of 16 bases. Germline assignment: CDR1 SQVTM and CDR2 ANQGSEA. The CDR3 sequence is 13 residues long. CDR3 residues: CSVSDGAVYEQYF. As DNA, the CDR3 is TGCAGCGTCTCTGACGGGGCGGTATACGAGCAGTACTTC.

This sequence joins TRBV30 and TRBJ1-2; TRBD1 might be the D (5 bases). The CDR3 extends over 13 amino acids. Germline V lookup: CDR1 GTSNPN, CDR2 SVGIG (reference sequence). Trimming removed 0 bases from V and 6 bases from J, with 11 bases in between. CDR3 coding DNA: TGTGCCTGGAGTGTACTCAGGGAAGATGGCTACACCTTC. It codes for CAWSVLREDGYTF.

This rearrangement joins TRBV10-2 to TRBJ1-1, with no clear D. Germline V lookup: CDR1 WSHSY, CDR2 SAAADI. The CDR3 extends over 13 amino acids. Trimming removed 6 bases at V and 1 base at J, with 9 bases between. CDR3 nucleotide sequence: TGCGCCAGCAGCCCCGGTAGGAACACTGAAGCTTTCTTT. Translated, it gives CASSPGRNTEAFF.

J is TRBJ1-1 and V is TRBV19, with D perhaps matching TRBD1 (5 bases). V was pared by 8 bases and J by 0 bases, with 10 bases between. CDR3 size: 13 residues. The germline gives CDR1 LNHDA, CDR2 SQIVND (reference sequence). The CDR3 region is CASGARVNTEAFF. CDR3 sequence (DNA): TGTGCCAGTGGGGCCAGGGTGAACACTGAAGCTTTCTTT.